This T cell receptor beta chain was identified in a study of cytomegalovirus exposure and HLA in healthy donors. Whole-study findings and limits: Reported results showed that the classifier diagnosed cytomegalovirus status with high specificity and sensitivity. It was in a later analysis that TCR association rates were seen to vary by HLA locus, highest for DRB1 and lowest for HLA-C. Presence/absence analyses supposed approximately even sequencing depth among donors. The productive fraction for most TCR beta V segments was about 90% or about 30% in an earlier analysis.

Trimming left V 0 bases short and J 1 base short, with 7 bases between. The CDR3 totals 14 residues. From germline, CDR1 is SGHNT and CDR2 YYREEE (reference sequence). In its sample, this clone was seen a few times. Antigen specificity is unknown. The primer mix had 60 Vbeta and 13 Jbeta primers. Using immunoSEQ multiplex PCR, the repertoire was profiled, and TCRdb retains in-frame clones only, with some absent. The sample holds 240,000 or so clones, 82% seen once. The source is a middle-aged woman in good health and CMV-seropositive. The V and J genes are TRBV5-4 and TRBJ1-1; no definite D call. Sequences were obtained from PBMCs. The CDR3 spells CASSLDLANTEAFF. CDR3 DNA: TGTGCCAGCAGCTTGGATCTGGCGAACACTGAAGCTTTCTTT. The entire variable domain, with the rest obtained from reference TRBV5-4 and TRBJ1-1, is as follows: ETGVTQSPTHLIKTRGQQVTLRCSSQSGHNTVSWYQQALGQGPQFIFQYYREEENGRGNFPPRFSGLQFPNYSSELNVNALELDDSALYLCASSLDLANTEAFFGQGTRLTVV.